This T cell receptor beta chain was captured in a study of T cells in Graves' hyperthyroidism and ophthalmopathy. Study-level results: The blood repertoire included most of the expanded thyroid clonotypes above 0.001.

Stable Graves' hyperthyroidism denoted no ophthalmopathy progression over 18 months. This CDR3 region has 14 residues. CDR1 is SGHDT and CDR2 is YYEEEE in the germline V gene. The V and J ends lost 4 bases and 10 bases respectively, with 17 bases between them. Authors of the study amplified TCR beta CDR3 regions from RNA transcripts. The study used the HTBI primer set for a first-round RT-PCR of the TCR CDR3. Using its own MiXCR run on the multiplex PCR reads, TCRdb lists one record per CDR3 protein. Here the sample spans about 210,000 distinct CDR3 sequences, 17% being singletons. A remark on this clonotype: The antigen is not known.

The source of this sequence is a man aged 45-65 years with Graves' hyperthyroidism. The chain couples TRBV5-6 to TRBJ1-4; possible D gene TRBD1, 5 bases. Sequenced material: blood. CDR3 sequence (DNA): TGTGCCAGCAGCCGCGGGACCGGCGGTGGAAAACTGTTTTTT. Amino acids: CASSRGTGGGKLFF.